A single sample gave rise to the 20 T cell receptor beta chains below, sequenced in a study of cytomegalovirus exposure and HLA in healthy donors. Use of 60 Vbeta and 13 Jbeta primers characterized the PCR. TCRdb's table, derived via immunoSEQ multiplex PCR, lists solely in-frame clones and lacks some. The sample records roughly 150,000 clones, 65% to 80% being singletons. The sample comprised PBMCs. These receptors were taken from a male donor in good health and CMV-seronegative.

This sequence joins TRBV27 and TRBJ1-2, with TRBD1 identical over 10 bases. The CDR3 spans 18 residues. The germline V gene encodes CDR1 MNHEY and CDR2 SMNVEV (reference sequence). V gave up 5 bases and J gave up 4 bases; unmatched junction bases: 16. CDR3: CASSLTGPGQGLGYGYTF. The CDR3 coding sequence is TGTGCCAGCAGTCTCACCGGGCCGGGACAGGGGCTAGGCTATGGCTACACCTTC.

The chain uses TRBV27 and TRBJ1-1; D ambiguous. This CDR3 is 14 amino acids long. V was cut by 6 bases and J by 0 bases, with 11 bases left in between. In germline, CDR1 is MNHEY, CDR2 SMNVEV (reference sequence). In DNA, the CDR3 is TGTGCCAGCAGCCCCTCCGGGGTGAACACTGAAGCTTTCTTT. Protein: CASSPSGVNTEAFF.

V is TRBV5-1 and J is TRBJ2-1, with 13 bases lining up with TRBD2. CDR3 size: 15 residues. V shed 5 bases, J shed 4 bases, and the junction held 3 bases outside the gene matches. Germline V gene data show CDR1 as SGHRS and CDR2 as YFSETQ. The CDR3 loop is CASSRTSGRYNEQFF. In nucleotides, the CDR3 is TGCGCCAGCAGTCGGACTAGCGGGAGATACAATGAGCAGTTCTTC.

The CDR3 DNA reads TGTGCCAGCAGCCCCCGGACTAGCAGCACAGATACGCAGTATTTT. Encoded protein: CASSPRTSSTDTQYF. The J gene is TRBJ2-3, the V gene TRBV7-9; 8 positions match TRBD2. The V segment lost 5 bases and the J segment 0 bases; nucleotides outside the gene matches: 4. The V gene's germline CDR1 is SEHNR and CDR2 FQNEAQ (reference sequence). This CDR3 has 15 amino acids.

This chain links TRBV9 with TRBJ2-3; possibly TRBD1 for D (5 bases). Trimming stripped 4 bases from V and 4 bases from J, with 13 bases between. CDR1 is SGDLS and CDR2 is YYNGEE in the germline V gene. The CDR3 is 14 amino acids. In DNA form, the CDR3 reads TGTGCCAGCAGCCCCCATGGGGCCCCAGATACGCAGTATTTT. Its translation: CASSPHGAPDTQYF.

The chain combines TRBV7-2 with TRBJ2-3; weak D call: TRBD1 (5 bases). Germline-derived CDR1 and CDR2 are SGHTA and FQGNSA. Trimming removed 1 base from V and 6 bases from J, with 8 bases in between. The CDR3 has 13 residues. The CDR3 protein is CASSLVRVDTQYF. The CDR3, as DNA: TGTGCCAGCAGCTTAGTCAGGGTGGATACGCAGTATTTT.

This clone occurred once. The chain has TRBV5-1 and TRBJ2-3, with 8 nucleotides matching TRBD2. CDR3 length equals 15 residues. The J segment lost 5 bases and the V segment lost 2 bases, leaving 7 bases of the junction unmatched. The germline V gene has CDR1 SGHRS and CDR2 YFSETQ. The CDR3 DNA sequence: TGCGCCAGCAGCTTAGGCGGGAGGTTGGTAGATACGCAGTATTTT. Translation gives CASSLGGRLVDTQYF.

This chain uses TRBV7-9 with TRBJ1-2; possibly TRBD1 for D (5 bases). Trimming took off 1 base at V and 4 bases at J, with 10 bases between the two ends. CDR3 length equals 14 residues. Germline CDR1 SEHNR, CDR2 FQNEAQ (reference sequence). CDR3 region: CASSLVGQAYGYTF. CDR3 DNA: TGTGCCAGCAGCTTAGTGGGGCAGGCCTATGGCTACACCTTC.

The table lists this clone with a count of one. This chain links TRBV14 with TRBJ1-2, with 8 bases that match TRBD1. The CDR3 has 14 amino acids. V was pared by 4 bases and J by 8 bases, with 9 bases of the junction left unmatched. Looked up from germline, CDR1 is SGHDN and CDR2 is FVKESK. The CDR3 here is CASSPFQGARGYTF. The DNA of the CDR3 is TGTGCCAGCAGCCCCTTTCAGGGGGCGCGGGGCTACACCTTC.

This chain links TRBV11-2 with TRBJ2-7; D uncertain. V was trimmed by 0 bases and J by 0 bases, leaving 3 bases between them. From germline, CDR1 is SGHAT and CDR2 FQNNGV. The CDR3 length is 13 residues. The CDR3 spells CASSLDSSYEQYF. CDR3 nucleotides: TGTGCCAGCAGCTTAGACTCCTCCTACGAGCAGTACTTC.

The rearrangement joins TRBV4-1 to TRBJ2-1; 8 positions match TRBD2. The CDR3 spans 18 residues. Germline V gene sequence: CDR1 MGHRA, CDR2 YSYEKL. Unmatched junction bases numbered 17, after V lost 0 bases and J lost 10 bases. The CDR3 protein is CASSQEEVNGRAGTEQFF. CDR3 bases: TGCGCCAGCAGCCAAGAGGAAGTTAACGGGAGGGCCGGGACGGAGCAGTTCTTC.

This clone was seen a handful of times. This sequence joins TRBV13 and TRBJ2-1; D may be TRBD2 (5 bases). V was trimmed by 5 bases and J by 6 bases, leaving 14 bases between them. The CDR3 extends over 14 amino acids. Germline V gene lookup returns CDR1 PRHDT and CDR2 FYEKMQ (reference sequence). The CDR3 sequence: CASSPVVEANEQFF. DNA of the CDR3: TGTGCCAGCAGCCCAGTAGTGGAGGCCAATGAGCAGTTCTTC. Full variable domain (outside the CDR3, taken from reference TRBV13 and TRBJ2-1): AAGVIQSPRHLIKEKRETATLKCYPIPRHDTVYWYQQGPGQDPQFLISFYEKMQSDKGSIPDRFSAQQFSDYHSELNMSSLELGDSALYFCASSPVVEANEQFFGPGTRLTVL.

J is TRBJ2-5 and V is TRBV18; TRBD1 matches 9 bases. The junction had 10 bases not matched to a gene; V was cut back by 6 bases and J by 2 bases. The germline V gene has CDR1 KGHSH and CDR2 LQKENI. The CDR3 is 16 amino acids. Written as DNA, the CDR3 is TGTGCCAGCTCGTACCGCGGGACAGGGAGACAAGAGACCCAGTACTTC. Amino acids: CASSYRGTGRQETQYF.

The rearrangement links TRBV9 to TRBJ2-1, with D tentatively TRBD2 (5 bases). This CDR3 spans 16 amino acids. V shed 0 bases and J shed 6 bases, with 16 bases lying between them. Germline values: CDR1 SGDLS, CDR2 YYNGEE. The CDR3 bases are TGTGCCAGCAGCGTAGTTTGGGCGGGTCAAGGCAATGAGCAGTTCTTC. Protein product: CASSVVWAGQGNEQFF. Full variable domain (remainder filled in from reference TRBV9 and TRBJ2-1): DSGVTQTPKHLITATGQRVTLRCSPRSGDLSVYWYQQSLDQGLQFLIQYYNGEERAKGNILERFSAQQFPDLHSELNLSSLELGDSALYFCASSVVWAGQGNEQFFGPGTRLTVL.

The J gene is TRBJ1-3, the V gene TRBV9; the D gene is possibly TRBD1 (6 bases). Per germline, CDR1 SGDLS and CDR2 YYNGEE. V was trimmed by 0 bases and J by 4 bases, leaving 11 bases between them. The CDR3 runs 15 residues. CDR3 sequence: CASSVATGTGNTIYF. The CDR3 DNA is TGTGCCAGCAGCGTAGCTACAGGGACCGGAAACACCATATATTTT. The full variable domain, with the rest looked up from reference TRBV9 and TRBJ1-3, is DSGVTQTPKHLITATGQRVTLRCSPRSGDLSVYWYQQSLDQGLQFLIQYYNGEERAKGNILERFSAQQFPDLHSELNLSSLELGDSALYFCASSVATGTGNTIYFGEGSWLTVV.

Worth noting for this clone: One end of the junction varies from germline; a read error may be responsible. The chain joins TRBV6-4 to TRBJ2-2, with 9 bases identical to TRBD1. Germline values: CDR1 MRHNA, CDR2 SNTAGT. The CDR3 is 15 amino acids. The CDR3 DNA sequence: TGTGCCAGCAGAGGGACAGGGAGGAACGCCGGGGAGCTGTTTTTT. Amino acids: CASRGTGRNAGELFF.

V gene TRBV19 combines with J gene TRBJ1-1, with D perhaps matching TRBD1 (6 bases). Germline assignment: CDR1 LNHDA and CDR2 SQIVND (reference sequence). V was trimmed by 4 bases and J by 2 bases, leaving 14 bases between them. The CDR3 consists of 15 residues. The CDR3 DNA reads TGTGCCAGTAGTACGAGAAGACAGGAAAACACTGAAGCTTTCTTT. Translation: CASSTRRQENTEAFF.

This chain links TRBV30 with TRBJ1-3; 8 bases align to TRBD1. The length of the CDR3 is 16 residues. V shed 0 bases, J shed 3 bases, and the junction held 7 bases outside the gene matches. The germline V gene has CDR1 GTSNPN and CDR2 SVGIG (reference sequence). CDR3: CAWSVLDRVVGNTIYF. CDR3 coding DNA: TGTGCCTGGAGTGTACTGGACAGGGTTGTTGGAAACACCATATATTTT.

V and J are TRBV2 and TRBJ2-5, with D possibly matching TRBD2 (6 bases). The V end lost 3 bases, the J end lost 4 bases, and 12 bases lay between the germline ends. CDR3 length: 14 amino acids. Germline V CDR1 and CDR2: SNHLY, FYNNEI. The chain's CDR3 is CASSEGKAGETQYF. The CDR3, as DNA: TGTGCCAGCAGTGAGGGAAAAGCGGGAGAGACCCAGTACTTC.

The rearrangement uses TRBV5-5 and TRBJ2-1, with 7 bases that match TRBD1. After removal of 4 bases from V and 0 bases from J, the junction contained 4 bases not matched to a gene. This CDR3 has 15 amino acids. From germline, CDR1 is SGHKS and CDR2 YYEKEE (reference sequence). The CDR3 DNA reads TGTGCCAGCAGCATCCGGGACAGCTCCTACAATGAGCAGTTCTTC. It encodes CASSIRDSSYNEQFF.